One and the same sample provided the 19 T cell receptor beta chains below, sequenced in a study of cytomegalovirus exposure and HLA in healthy donors. Primers for the PCR totalled 60 Vbeta and 13 Jbeta. Measured with immunoSEQ multiplex PCR; TCRdb has only the in-frame clones, and not every one. The sample has more than 150,000 clones, 75% to 85% seen once. Specimen: PBMCs. The source of these receptors is a boy aged 10-17 years in good health and CMV-seronegative.

The J gene is TRBJ2-6, the V gene TRBV5-1, with D possibly matching TRBD1 (5 bases). Germline V gives CDR1 SGHRS, CDR2 YFSETQ. CDR3 size: 18 residues. V lost 2 bases, J lost 2 bases, and 17 bases lay in between. The CDR3 sequence: CASSFGRVSGAGANVLTF. In nucleotides, the CDR3 is TGCGCCAGCAGCTTCGGCAGGGTTTCTGGCGCTGGGGCCAACGTCCTGACTTTC.

CDR3 protein: CASSYEDSEAFF. CDR3 in DNA: TGTGCCAGCAGTTACGAAGACAGTGAAGCTTTCTTT. This chain joins TRBV6-6 and TRBJ1-1; possible D gene TRBD1, 5 bases. CDR3 size: 12 residues. V lost 2 bases and J 7 bases, leaving 8 bases between the germline ends. Germline V gives CDR1 MNHNY, CDR2 SVGAGI (reference sequence).

Here the CDR3 reads CASSLEGQRNTEAFF. The CDR3 DNA follows: TGTGCCAGCAGCTTAGAGGGACAGCGTAACACTGAAGCTTTCTTT. This chain joins TRBV11-2 and TRBJ1-1; 7 bases agree with TRBD1. Germline V CDR1 and CDR2: SGHAT, FQNNGV. CDR3 length: 15 amino acids. Trimming at V came to 0 bases and at J to 2 bases, leaving 3 bases not matched to a gene.

The table lists this clone with a count of one. The J gene is TRBJ2-5, the V gene TRBV6-5; no clear D gene. This CDR3 spans 14 amino acids. The ends were cut back, 7 bases at V and 5 bases at J, with 17 bases in the middle. Per germline, CDR1 MNHEY and CDR2 SVGAGI. The DNA for the CDR3 is TGTGCCAGCAAAAACCCCCACCACGCGGAGACCCAGTACTTC. It encodes CASKNPHHAETQYF.

The genes are TRBV30 and TRBJ1-1; no firm D call. V lost 3 bases and J lost 4, with 18 bases in between. Germline V gives CDR1 GTSNPN, CDR2 SVGIG (reference sequence). The CDR3 loop spans 15 amino acids. CDR3 coding DNA: TGTGCCTGGAGCAATCTTGTCGGTATCGGCACTGAAGCTTTCTTT. This encodes CAWSNLVGIGTEAFF.

The V gene is TRBV6-6, the J gene TRBJ2-2; 10 nucleotides agree with TRBD2. The germline V gene encodes CDR1 MNHNY and CDR2 SVGAGI (reference sequence). After removal of 0 bases from V and 10 bases from J, the junction contained 8 bases not matched to a gene. The CDR3 has 16 amino acids. CDR3: CASSYSNQREGEELFF. The CDR3 nucleotides are TGTGCCAGCAGTTACTCTAATCAGCGGGAGGGGGAGGAGCTGTTTTTT.

The V call is TRBV10-3, the J call TRBJ1-5, with 7 bases aligning to TRBD1. The V gene end was trimmed by 11 bases and the J gene end by 3 bases; junction bases not matched to a gene: 7. Germline CDR1 reads ENHRY; CDR2 reads SYGVKD. The CDR3 has 13 amino acids. In DNA form, the CDR3 reads TGTGCCGGCAGGGACAGCGACAATCAGCCCCAGCATTTT. Protein: CAGRDSDNQPQHF.

The chain combines TRBV13 with TRBJ1-3, with D hard to call. This CDR3 has 15 residues. CDR1 is PRHDT, CDR2 FYEKMQ, per germline (reference sequence). Trimming removed 0 bases from V and 2 bases from J, with 8 bases in between. CDR3 residues: CASSLGRVTGNTIYF. CDR3 bases: TGTGCCAGCAGCTTAGGTCGGGTGACTGGAAACACCATATATTTT.

This sequence joins TRBV5-4 and TRBJ2-3; D is undetermined. The germline gives CDR1 SGHNT, CDR2 YYREEE (reference sequence). The CDR3 totals 14 residues. Trimming stripped 1 base from V and 1 base from J, with 7 bases between. This CDR3 is CASSLSLGTDTQYF. CDR3 bases: TGTGCCAGCAGCTTGTCCCTTGGCACAGATACGCAGTATTTT.

The V and J genes are TRBV29-1 and TRBJ2-7, with 7 bases lining up with TRBD1. Germline CDR1 and CDR2: SQVTM and ANQGSEA. The CDR3 spans 15 residues. V shed 1 base and J 2 bases; nucleotides not matched to a gene: 8. CDR3 nucleotide sequence: TGCAGCGTTGAAGTATTATACAGGGGCACCTACGAGCAGTACTTC. Its translation is CSVEVLYRGTYEQYF.

The CDR3: CASSRWGGSGGRGTEAFF. The CDR3 DNA is TGCGCCAGCAGTCGCTGGGGAGGGAGTGGGGGTCGGGGCACTGAAGCTTTCTTT. This chain uses TRBV10-2 with TRBJ1-1, with D possibly matching TRBD1 (5 bases). The length of the CDR3 is 18 residues. The V end lost 5 bases, the J end lost 4 bases, and 26 bases lay between the germline ends. Germline CDR1 WSHSY, CDR2 SAAADI.

This sequence joins TRBV19 and TRBJ1-5; D unclear. The CDR3 consists of 14 residues. Between the trimmed V and J ends, which lost 3 bases and 4 bases, there was a span of 10 bases. Germline CDR1 is LNHDA and CDR2 is SQIVND (reference sequence). Here the CDR3 DNA reads TGTGCCAGTAGTATCTGGGCGGGAAATCAGCCCCAGCATTTT. As protein: CASSIWAGNQPQHF.

CDR3 nucleotides: TGCGCCAGCAGCTTTAGTCCTAGCGGGAGGGGAACCTACAATGAGCAGTTCTTC. It is translated as CASSFSPSGRGTYNEQFF. The V gene is TRBV5-1, the J gene TRBJ2-1, with 12 bases lining up with TRBD2. The germline V gene has CDR1 SGHRS and CDR2 YFSETQ. V gave up 2 bases and J gave up 2 bases; unmatched junction bases: 8. The CDR3 extends over 18 amino acids.

J is TRBJ1-3 and V is TRBV7-2; no clear D gene. Germline loops: CDR1 SGHTA, CDR2 FQGNSA. Trimming cost V 5 bases and J 2 bases, with 10 bases left between them. CDR3 length equals 14 residues. CDR3 residues: CASSMGRAGNTIYF. CDR3 nucleotide sequence: TGTGCCAGCAGCATGGGGAGGGCTGGAAACACCATATATTTT.

V is TRBV2 and J is TRBJ2-1, with 8 positions matching TRBD1. The CDR3 is 14 residues long. The germline V gene encodes CDR1 SNHLY and CDR2 FYNNEI. V shed 7 bases and J 4 bases; nucleotides not matched to a gene: 6. DNA of the CDR3: TGTGCCAGCAATGACAGGGGTGGGTACAATGAGCAGTTCTTC. Its translation is CASNDRGGYNEQFF.

V is TRBV5-6 and J is TRBJ1-1, with a tentative D call TRBD1 (5 bases). V gave up 4 bases and J gave up 1 base, with 11 bases separating them. Germline V gene lookup returns CDR1 SGHDT and CDR2 YYEEEE. This CDR3 is 14 amino acids long. CDR3 amino acids: CASSPTGRNTEAFF. DNA for the CDR3: TGTGCCAGCAGCCCCACAGGAAGGAACACTGAAGCTTTCTTT.

The chain has TRBV13 and TRBJ1-4; TRBD1 aligns across 9 bases. The CDR3 consists of 14 residues. V shed 5 bases, J shed 7 bases, and the junction held 5 bases outside the gene matches. The germline V gene has CDR1 PRHDT and CDR2 FYEKMQ (reference sequence). The CDR3 reads CASSTTGGSEKLFF. The CDR3 DNA reads TGTGCCAGCAGCACAACAGGGGGCTCTGAAAAACTGTTTTTT.

The V and J genes are TRBV28 and TRBJ1-1; possible D gene TRBD1, 6 bases. Germline V gene sequence: CDR1 MDHEN, CDR2 SYDVKM. Trimming stripped 7 bases from V and 6 bases from J, with 21 bases between. This CDR3 contains 15 residues. CDR3 amino acids: CASTLNPGGAAEAFF. The DNA for the CDR3 is TGTGCCAGCACATTAAACCCGGGGGGCGCCGCTGAAGCTTTCTTT. Full variable domain (rest looked up from reference TRBV28 and TRBJ1-1): DVKVTQSSRYLVKRTGEKVFLECVQDMDHENMFWYRQDPGLGLRLIYFSYDVKMKEKGDIPEGYSVSREKKERFSLILESASTNQTSMYLCASTLNPGGAAEAFFGQGTRLTVV.

J is TRBJ1-1 and V is TRBV7-8; TRBD1 matches at 7 bases. Trimming cost V 1 base and J 0 bases; bases outside gene matches: 2. Germline V CDR1 and CDR2: SGHVS, FQNEAQ. There are 15 residues in the CDR3. The CDR3 reads CASSLETGLNTEAFF. Written as DNA, the CDR3 is TGTGCCAGCAGCTTAGAGACAGGGCTGAACACTGAAGCTTTCTTT.